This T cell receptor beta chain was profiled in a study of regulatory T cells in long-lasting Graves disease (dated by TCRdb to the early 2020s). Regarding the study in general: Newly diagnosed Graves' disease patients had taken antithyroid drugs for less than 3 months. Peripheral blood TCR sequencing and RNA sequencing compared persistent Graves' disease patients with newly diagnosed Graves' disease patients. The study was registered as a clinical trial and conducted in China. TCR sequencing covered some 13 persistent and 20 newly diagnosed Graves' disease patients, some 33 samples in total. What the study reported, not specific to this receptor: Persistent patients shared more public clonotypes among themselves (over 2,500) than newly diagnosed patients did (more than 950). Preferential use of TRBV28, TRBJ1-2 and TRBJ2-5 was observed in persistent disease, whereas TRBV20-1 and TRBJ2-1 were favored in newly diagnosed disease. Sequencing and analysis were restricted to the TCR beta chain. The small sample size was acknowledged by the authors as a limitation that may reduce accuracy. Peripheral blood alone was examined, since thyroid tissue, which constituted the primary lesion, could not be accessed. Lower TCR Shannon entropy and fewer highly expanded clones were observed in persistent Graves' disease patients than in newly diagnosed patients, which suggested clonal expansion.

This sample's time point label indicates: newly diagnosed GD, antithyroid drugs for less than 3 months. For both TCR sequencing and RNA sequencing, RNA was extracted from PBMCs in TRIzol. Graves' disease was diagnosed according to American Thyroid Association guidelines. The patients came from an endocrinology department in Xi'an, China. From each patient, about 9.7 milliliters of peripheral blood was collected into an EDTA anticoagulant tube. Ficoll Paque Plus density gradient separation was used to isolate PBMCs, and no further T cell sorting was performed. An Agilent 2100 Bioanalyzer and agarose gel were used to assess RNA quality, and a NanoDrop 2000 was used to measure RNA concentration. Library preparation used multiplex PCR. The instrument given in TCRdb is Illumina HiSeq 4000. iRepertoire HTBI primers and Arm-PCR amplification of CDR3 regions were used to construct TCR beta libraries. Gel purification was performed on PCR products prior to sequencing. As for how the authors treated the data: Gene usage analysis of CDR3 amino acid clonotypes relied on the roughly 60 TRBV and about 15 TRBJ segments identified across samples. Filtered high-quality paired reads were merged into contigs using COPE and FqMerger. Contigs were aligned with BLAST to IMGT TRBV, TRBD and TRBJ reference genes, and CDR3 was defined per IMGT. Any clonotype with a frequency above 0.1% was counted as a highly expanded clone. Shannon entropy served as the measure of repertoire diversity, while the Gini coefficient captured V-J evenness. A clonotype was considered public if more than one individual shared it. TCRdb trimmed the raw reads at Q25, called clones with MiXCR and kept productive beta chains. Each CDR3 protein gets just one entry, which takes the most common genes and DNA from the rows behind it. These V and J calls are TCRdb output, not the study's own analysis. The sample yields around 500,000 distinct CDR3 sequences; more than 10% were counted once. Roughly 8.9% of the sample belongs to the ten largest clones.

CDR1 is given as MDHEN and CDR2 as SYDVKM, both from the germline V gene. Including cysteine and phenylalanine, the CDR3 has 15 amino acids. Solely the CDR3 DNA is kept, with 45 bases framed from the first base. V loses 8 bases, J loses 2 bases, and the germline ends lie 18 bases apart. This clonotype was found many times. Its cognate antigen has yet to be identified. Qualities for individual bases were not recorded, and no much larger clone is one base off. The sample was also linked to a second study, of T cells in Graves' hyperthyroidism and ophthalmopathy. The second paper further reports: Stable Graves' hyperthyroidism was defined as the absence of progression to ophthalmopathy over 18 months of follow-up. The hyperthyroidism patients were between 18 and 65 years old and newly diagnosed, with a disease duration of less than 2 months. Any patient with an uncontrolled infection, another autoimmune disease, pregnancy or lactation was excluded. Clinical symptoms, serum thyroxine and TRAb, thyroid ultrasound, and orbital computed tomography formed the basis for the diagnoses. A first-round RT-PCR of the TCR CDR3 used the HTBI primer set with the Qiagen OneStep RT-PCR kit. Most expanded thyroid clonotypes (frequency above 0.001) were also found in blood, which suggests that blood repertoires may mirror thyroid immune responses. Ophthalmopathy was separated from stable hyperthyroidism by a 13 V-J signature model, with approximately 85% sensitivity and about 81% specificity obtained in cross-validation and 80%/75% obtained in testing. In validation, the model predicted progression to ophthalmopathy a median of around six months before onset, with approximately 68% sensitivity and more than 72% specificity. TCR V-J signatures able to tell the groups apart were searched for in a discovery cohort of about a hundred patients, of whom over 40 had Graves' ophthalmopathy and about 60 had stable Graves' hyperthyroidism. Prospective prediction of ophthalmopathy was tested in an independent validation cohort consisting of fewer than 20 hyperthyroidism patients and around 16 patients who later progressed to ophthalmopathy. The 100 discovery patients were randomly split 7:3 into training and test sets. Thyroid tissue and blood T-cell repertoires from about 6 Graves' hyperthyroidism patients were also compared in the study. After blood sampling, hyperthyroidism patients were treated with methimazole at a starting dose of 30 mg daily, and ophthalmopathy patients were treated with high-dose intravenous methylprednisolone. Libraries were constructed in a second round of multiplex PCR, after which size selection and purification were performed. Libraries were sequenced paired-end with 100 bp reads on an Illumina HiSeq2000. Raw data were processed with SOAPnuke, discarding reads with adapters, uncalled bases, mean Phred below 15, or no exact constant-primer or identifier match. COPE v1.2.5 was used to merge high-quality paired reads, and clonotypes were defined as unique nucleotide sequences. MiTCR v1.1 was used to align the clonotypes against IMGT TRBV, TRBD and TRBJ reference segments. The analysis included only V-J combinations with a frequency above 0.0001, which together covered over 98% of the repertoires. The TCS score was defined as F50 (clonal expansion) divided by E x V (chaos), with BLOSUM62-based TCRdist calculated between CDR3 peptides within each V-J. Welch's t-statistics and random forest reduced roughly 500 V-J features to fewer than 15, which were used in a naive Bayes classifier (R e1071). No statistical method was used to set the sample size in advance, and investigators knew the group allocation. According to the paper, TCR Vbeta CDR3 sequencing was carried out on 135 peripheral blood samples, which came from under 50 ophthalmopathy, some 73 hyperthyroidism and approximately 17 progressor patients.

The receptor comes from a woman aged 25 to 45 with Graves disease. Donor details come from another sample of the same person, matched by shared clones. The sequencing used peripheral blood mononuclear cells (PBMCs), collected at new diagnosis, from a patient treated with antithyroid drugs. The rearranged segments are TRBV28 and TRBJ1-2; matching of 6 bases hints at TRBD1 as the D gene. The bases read TGTGCCAGCCACGGACAGAGTTCATTAAACTATGGCTACACCTTC. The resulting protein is CASHGQSSLNYGYTF.